The TCR beta chain described here comes from a study of CD4+ T cells in melanoma. Study results and limitations: CD8+ T cell, macrophage and B cell function reportedly correlated with neoantigen-specific CD4+ T cells.

To note about this clone: The antigen is unknown.

The table came from immunoSEQ multiplex PCR; TCRdb's copy has only in-frame clones and leaves some out. The repertoire has about 54,000 clones, 60% to 80% of them found once; the top ten carry roughly 4.9%. This TCR was sampled from a human donor with melanoma. The sequencing sample was made of tumor tissue.

CDR3 DNA sequence: TGTGCCATACAGTCCACCTACGAGCAGTACTTC. Encoded protein: CAIQSTYEQYF. The J gene is TRBJ2-7, the V gene TRBV7-9; D ambiguous. The germline gives CDR1 SEHNR, CDR2 FQNEAQ (reference sequence). The CDR3 runs 11 residues. The V end lost 10 bases, the J end lost 2 bases, and 9 bases lay between the germline ends.